The present T cell receptor (beta chain) was sequenced within a study of beta chain features in type 1 diabetes. Expressed TCRB transcripts got sequenced, as all isolated RNA was reverse transcribed. It was found that naive, central memory and regulatory T cell samples averaged about 3.5 million reads. Using immunoSEQ multiplex PCR, the repertoire was profiled, and TCRdb retains in-frame clones only, with some absent. The table shows roughly 280,000 clones, with approximately 25% occurring only once. Trimming removed 6 bases at V and 5 bases at J, with 22 bases between. The CDR3 contains 16 residues. Germline V gene sequence: CDR1 MGHDK, CDR2 SYGVNS. Study-wide findings and caveats: Junctions at VDJ sites from type 1 diabetes patients had fewer insertions and more deletions. For Type 1 diabetes patients, all four CD4+ subsets carried TCRB CDR3s that were moderately but significantly shorter.

On average, the one heparinised blood draw given by each donor was roughly 100 mL. Concerning this clone itself: The target antigen is unknown.

The chain couples TRBV25-1 to TRBJ2-5; possibly TRBD2 for D (7 bases). The specimen sequenced was naive CD4+ T cells from blood. The clonotype was recovered from a woman aged 30 to 39 with type 1 diabetes. As DNA, the CDR3 is TGTGCCAGCAGCGACCTATGGGGGGGGGCTGGGGAGACCCAGTACTTC. It specifies CASSDLWGGAGETQYF.